This TCR beta chain was sequenced in a study of cytomegalovirus exposure and HLA in healthy donors. The study's findings and limits: Most subjects had HLA-A and HLA-B alleles reportedly predicted accurately by TCR beta sequences.

PCR primers comprised 60 Vbeta and 13 Jbeta primers. Repertoires were generated with immunoSEQ multiplex PCR, while TCRdb's copy carries only in-frame clones and drops some. Here the sample spans about 140,000 clones, over 70% being singletons. Concerning this clone: Its target is not known.

The sequence was collected from a man between 18 and 29 years old in good health and CMV-seronegative. The sequenced sample was PBMCs.

The CDR3 bases are TGTGCCAGCAGCTATTGGGGACTAGCGGGGGCAAATCCCACAGATACGCAGTATTTT. Protein: CASSYWGLAGANPTDTQYF. The genes are TRBV7-9 and TRBJ2-3, with 14 bases that match TRBD2. Germline V gene sequence: CDR1 SEHNR, CDR2 FQNEAQ (reference sequence). This CDR3 is 19 amino acids long. The V segment lost 4 bases and the J segment 2 bases; nucleotides outside the gene matches: 11.